This T cell receptor (beta chain) was sequenced for a study of shared clonotypes between healthy human individuals. Naive CD8 cells were CD45RO-negative, positively selected for CCR7, excluding terminally differentiated effector memory CD45RA+ cells. Profiling relied on immunoSEQ multiplex PCR, and the TCRdb table lists in-frame clones only, not all of them. The data hold about 2 million clones, with less than 95% observed a single time. Trimming cost V 5 bases and J 4 bases, with 14 bases left between them. The CDR3 runs 14 residues. From germline, CDR1 is MNHEY and CDR2 SMNVEV (reference sequence).

The rearrangement links TRBV27 to TRBJ1-1; the D gene is possibly TRBD1 (5 bases). The TCR was taken from a man between 18 and 35 years old in good health. Sequenced: naive CD8+ T cells sorted from blood. CDR3 coding DNA: TGTGCCAGCAGTGCTCAGGGTTGGGTCACTGAAGCTTTCTTT. Translated: CASSAQGWVTEAFF.